The sequence of this TCR beta chain was determined in a study of cytomegalovirus exposure and HLA in healthy donors. With 1 base removed from V and 7 bases from J, the gap between germline ends came to 14 bases. CDR1 MNHEY and CDR2 SMNVEV come from the germline V gene (reference sequence). This CDR3 region has 14 residues. Both 60 Vbeta primers and 13 Jbeta primers went into the PCR. The repertoire was sequenced with immunoSEQ multiplex PCR; TCRdb's copy has only in-frame clones and lacks some. Of some 110,000 clones listed, 10% to 15% are singletons. This receptor was obtained from a middle-aged man in good health and CMV-seropositive. V usage is TRBV27 and J usage is TRBJ2-7; no clear D gene. What was sequenced was PBMCs. The CDR3 reads CASSLFSGPREQYF. The CDR3 region has the DNA TGTGCCAGCAGTTTATTTTCGGGTCCGCGGGAGCAGTACTTC.